Below, 10 T cell receptor beta chains from the same sample are listed, as sequenced in a study of T cells in localized non-small cell lung cancer (dated by TCRdb to about 2020). The library came from the immunoSEQ multiplex PCR assay. TCRdb obtained this table from immuneACCESS and retained in-frame rearrangements with V and J assigned. These tables miss some clones; where compared with another copy, unresolved V genes account for less than half of the shortfall, and the remainder is unexplained. The sample has 23,000 or so clones on record, roughly 90% of them singletons. The leading ten clones occupy 2.7% of the sample. Sequencing used peripheral blood, obtained before any cancer treatment. All receptors derive from a woman aged 35 to 70 with stage I lung adenocarcinoma.

V and J are TRBV5-1 and TRBJ2-1, with TRBD1 matching 8 bases. The CDR3 sequence is 15 residues long. Germline lookup yields CDR1 SGHRS and CDR2 YFSETQ. V trimming: 5 bases; J trimming: 3 bases; junction bases outside the gene matches: 7. The DNA of the CDR3 is TGCGCCAGCAGGGATGGACAGGGCCGCTACAATGAGCAGTTCTTC. Amino acids: CASRDGQGRYNEQFF.

V usage is TRBV28 and J usage is TRBJ2-7; D ambiguous. Trimming removed 3 bases from V and 3 bases from J, with 12 bases in between. The CDR3 has 14 residues. Germline V gene lookup returns CDR1 MDHEN and CDR2 SYDVKM. The CDR3 DNA follows: TGTGCCAGCAGTTTTCCATCGGGTGACTACGAGCAGTACTTC. Translated: CASSFPSGDYEQYF.

This chain uses TRBV7-8 with TRBJ1-5; D not resolved. V was clipped by 5 bases and J by 4 bases, with 12 bases between them. The germline V gene has CDR1 SGHVS and CDR2 FQNEAQ. The CDR3 runs 14 residues. Written as DNA, the CDR3 is TGTGCCAGCAGCGCCATCCATAGGAATCAGCCCCAGCATTTT. Protein sequence: CASSAIHRNQPQHF.

The J gene is TRBJ2-2, the V gene TRBV5-1; no clear D. Between the trimmed V and J ends, which lost 1 base and 4 bases, there was a span of 14 bases. The CDR3 is 16 amino acids. Germline V lookup: CDR1 SGHRS, CDR2 YFSETQ. In DNA form, the CDR3 reads TGCGCCAGCAGCTTGTATCCCCAGGAGTCCACCGGGGAGCTGTTTTTT. Translating gives CASSLYPQESTGELFF.

The J gene is TRBJ1-2, the V gene TRBV29-1, with TRBD1 matching 12 bases. The CDR3 runs to 15 residues. Germline V gene sequence: CDR1 SQVTM, CDR2 ANQGSEA. V lost 4 bases, J lost 8 bases, and 11 bases stayed unmatched. The chain's CDR3 is CSVVSPGTGGRGYTF. CDR3 nucleotides: TGCAGCGTTGTGAGTCCCGGGACAGGGGGCCGCGGCTACACCTTC.

This chain links TRBV14 with TRBJ1-2; D perhaps matches TRBD1 (5 bases). The germline V gene has CDR1 SGHDN and CDR2 FVKESK. Trimming removed 2 bases at V and 4 bases at J, with 41 bases between. This CDR3 is built from 24 residues. The CDR3 region is CASSQRIVLVERTPGPKGGYGYTF. The CDR3 nucleotides read TGTGCCAGCAGCCAACGAATAGTACTCGTTGAGCGGACTCCGGGGCCTAAGGGCGGCTATGGCTACACCTTC.

This chain connects TRBV7-9 to TRBJ2-7, with 9 nucleotides matching TRBD1. With V trimmed by 5 bases and J by 5 bases, 7 bases remained unmatched. The CDR3 runs 14 residues. Germline V gene sequence: CDR1 SEHNR, CDR2 FQNEAQ (reference sequence). CDR3 nucleotides: TGTGCCAGCAGCCGTGGACAGGGGAGGGACGAGCAGTACTTC. It is translated as CASSRGQGRDEQYF.

The V call is TRBV11-3, the J call TRBJ2-5; possibly TRBD1 for D (7 bases). Trimming shortened V by 5 bases and J by 7 bases, and 20 bases separated the two germline ends. CDR1 is SGHNT and CDR2 is YENEEA in the germline V gene. CDR3 length: 15 amino acids. CDR3 nucleotides: TGTGCCAGCAGCCCCTCAGGGGGGCTCCGGGGGACCCAGTACTTC. Its translation is CASSPSGGLRGTQYF.

This chain connects TRBV6-6 to TRBJ1-2, with TRBD1 matching 10 bases. The germline gives CDR1 MNHNY, CDR2 SVGAGI (reference sequence). Unmatched junction bases numbered 4, after V lost 5 bases and J lost 4 bases. The CDR3 runs 14 residues. The chain's CDR3 is CASSPRTGGYGYTF. CDR3 DNA: TGTGCCAGCAGTCCCCGGACAGGGGGCTATGGCTACACCTTC.

The chain recombines TRBV2 with TRBJ1-3; D might be TRBD1 (6 bases). Germline V gives CDR1 SNHLY, CDR2 FYNNEI. V lost 6 bases, J lost 1 base, and 7 bases lay in between. The CDR3 covers 13 residues. The CDR3 loop is CASRDRSGNTIYF. DNA of the CDR3: TGTGCCAGCAGAGACAGGTCTGGAAACACCATATATTTT. Full variable domain (outside the CDR3, taken from reference TRBV2 and TRBJ1-3): EPEVTQTPSHQVTQMGQEVILRCVPISNHLYFYWYRQILGQKVEFLVSFYNNEISEKSEIFDDQFSVERPDGSNFTLKIRSTKLEDSAMYFCASRDRSGNTIYFGEGSWLTVV.